A single sample gave rise to the 4 T cell receptor beta chains below, sequenced in a study of T cell responses to AZD1222 COVID-19 vaccine. Assay: immunoSEQ multiplex PCR; the TCRdb copy retains only in-frame clones and omits some. This table holds some 150,000 clones, approximately 90% found once. The source material was peripheral blood, sampled on day 0 of AZD1222 vaccination. The receptors originated from an adult in good health.

The CDR3 coding sequence is TGTGCCAGCAGTCCAGGACAGTATGGCTACACCTTC. Amino acids: CASSPGQYGYTF. The chain joins TRBV28 to TRBJ1-2, with a possible D match to TRBD1 (6 bases). Germline CDR1 and CDR2: MDHEN and SYDVKM. Trimming removed 5 bases at V and 5 bases at J, with 9 bases between. The CDR3 loop spans 12 amino acids.

The chain links TRBV10-3 to TRBJ2-7; TRBD1 aligns across 10 bases. The V segment lost 7 bases and the J segment 5 bases; nucleotides outside the gene matches: 8. Germline-derived CDR1 and CDR2 are ENHRY and SYGVKD. There are 14 residues in the CDR3. CDR3 sequence reads: CAITPRQGANEQYF. The CDR3 DNA is TGTGCCATCACCCCCAGACAGGGGGCTAACGAGCAGTACTTC.

This rearrangement joins TRBV6-5 to TRBJ1-5, with a weak D call TRBD1 (6 bases). V dropped 6 bases and J dropped 7 bases, with 13 bases sitting between them. Germline CDR1 and CDR2: MNHEY and SVGAGI. This CDR3 has 13 amino acids. CDR3 bases: TGTGCCAGCAGCACAGGGTTCGGCCAGCCCCAGCATTTT. As protein: CASSTGFGQPQHF.

V gene TRBV5-1 combines with J gene TRBJ2-1, with TRBD1 matching 7 bases. The CDR3 is 18 amino acids. Germline V gene sequence: CDR1 SGHRS, CDR2 YFSETQ. V lost 2 bases, J lost 2 bases, and 13 bases stayed unmatched. CDR3 bases: TGCGCCAGCAGCTTCCGAGGACCAGGGGGACCCACCTACAATGAGCAGTTCTTC. As protein: CASSFRGPGGPTYNEQFF.